The rows below give T cell receptor beta chains drawn from one sample of a study of cytomegalovirus exposure and HLA in healthy donors. Measured with immunoSEQ multiplex PCR; TCRdb has only the in-frame clones, and not every one. This sample carries roughly 140,000 clones, roughly 82% of them seen once, and the ten largest clones take approximately 5.5%. Sequenced sample: PBMCs. These receptors all come from a man aged 30 to 39 in good health and CMV-seropositive. The CDR3 runs from the conserved cysteine through the conserved F or W. A D gene is named only where the DNA matches it firmly. A clone size is listed for some rows: how often the clone was seen (once, few, many), or a class if it is expanded.

clone_size	v_call	d_call	j_call	cdr3_nt	cdr3_aa
.	TRBV6-1	.	TRBJ1-1	TGTGCCAGCAGTGAAAGTGGAAGTCCGGGGACTGAAGCTTTCTTT	CASSESGSPGTEAFF
.	TRBV9	.	TRBJ1-1	TGTGCCAGCAGCCCCCGCGGGAGGACGAACACTGAAGCTTTCTTT	CASSPRGRTNTEAFF
.	TRBV6-5	.	TRBJ2-7	TGTGCCAGCACCCCCCTACGTGACGGGTACGAGCAGTACTTC	CASTPLRDGYEQYF
.	TRBV6-5	TRBD1	TRBJ2-7	TGTGCCAGCAGTTCGGGACAGAGCTCCTACGAGCAGTACTTC	CASSSGQSSYEQYF
.	TRBV6-5	TRBD1	TRBJ1-4	TGTGCCAGCAGTGACCGACAGGGGGGAGGAAAACTGTTTTTT	CASSDRQGGGKLFF
.	TRBV6-5	.	TRBJ1-2	TGTGCCAGCAGTTACTACAGGAGCTATGGCTACACCTTC	CASSYYRSYGYTF
.	TRBV30	.	TRBJ2-3	TGTGCCTGGACCCAGAAGGATACGCAGTATTTT	CAWTQKDTQYF
.	TRBV5-1	TRBD1	TRBJ2-5	TGCGCCAGCGCCCAAGGGACAGGGTACGGAGGTGAGACCCAGTACTTC	CASAQGTGYGGETQYF
.	TRBV4-3	TRBD1	TRBJ1-1	TGCGCCAGCAGCCAAGAGGTTCTCCTCGACAGGGTCGAAGCTTTCTTT	CASSQEVLLDRVEAFF
.	TRBV15	TRBD1	TRBJ2-7	TGTGCCACCAGCGCCAGACAGGGGGCCTACGAGCAGTACTTC	CATSARQGAYEQYF
.	TRBV10-1	TRBD1	TRBJ2-2	TGCGCCAGCAGTGCCGGGACAGGGGTAGCCGGGGAGCTGTTTTTT	CASSAGTGVAGELFF
.	TRBV15	.	TRBJ2-6	TGTGCCACCAGGACAGTCCTTTCTGGGGCCAACGGCCTGACTTTC	CATRTVLSGANGLTF
.	TRBV29-1	TRBD1	TRBJ1-2	TGCAGCGTTGGGGGGACAGCCGCTAACTATGGCTACACCTTC	CSVGGTAANYGYTF
.	TRBV5-5	.	TRBJ2-5	TGTGCCAGCAGCTACGCCTTACAGGGATTTCAAGAGACCCAGTACTTC	CASSYALQGFQETQYF
.	TRBV5-3	.	TRBJ1-3	TGTGCCAGAAGCAAACCCGCCGGTGAATCTGGAAACACCATATATTTT	CARSKPAGESGNTIYF
.	TRBV30	.	TRBJ1-2	TGTGCCTGGAGCCCCGGTGGCAGGGAAGGCTACACCTTC	CAWSPGGREGYTF
.	TRBV18	TRBD2	TRBJ2-1	TGTGCCAGCTCACTCCGCACTAGCGCGAACAATGAGCAGTTCTTC	CASSLRTSANNEQFF
.	TRBV27	TRBD1	TRBJ2-3	TGTGCCACCTCACAGGGGGGAATGGATACGCAGTATTTT	CATSQGGMDTQYF
.	TRBV29-1	.	TRBJ1-5	TGCAGCGTAGGTACAGGGAGAGGAGATCAGCCCCAGCATTTT	CSVGTGRGDQPQHF
.	TRBV19	.	TRBJ2-1	TGTGCCACCGAAGACGGCTGGGGCCCCTACAATGAGCAGTTCTTC	CATEDGWGPYNEQFF
.	TRBV19	TRBD1	TRBJ2-2	TGTGCCAGTAGTCTTGGACAGGGGTGGACCGGGGAGCTGTTTTTT	CASSLGQGWTGELFF
.	TRBV9	.	TRBJ2-5	TGTGCCAGCAGCGTAACAGGGAGAGAGACCCAGTACTTC	CASSVTGRETQYF
.	TRBV5-6	.	TRBJ1-2	TGTGCCAGCAGCTTGGGGGACTTATCTAACTATGGCTACACCTTC	CASSLGDLSNYGYTF
.	TRBV7-9	.	TRBJ2-1	TGTGCCAGCAGCTTAGAACAGGGTTTGAATGAGCAGTTCTTC	CASSLEQGLNEQFF
.	TRBV7-9	.	TRBJ1-1	TGTGCCAGCAGCATAGGGTCCAGTGTCACTGAAGCTTTCTTT	CASSIGSSVTEAFF
few	TRBV15	.	TRBJ1-5	TGTGCCACCAGCAGAGAACAGAGTAGCAATCAGCCCCAGCATTTT	CATSREQSSNQPQHF
.	TRBV19	.	TRBJ1-1	TGTGCCAGTAGTATCGGAGGTGGCACTGAAGCTTTCTTT	CASSIGGGTEAFF
.	TRBV20-1	TRBD1	TRBJ2-1	TGCAGTGCTCCGGACAGGGGGCAGCAGTTCTTC	CSAPDRGQQFF
few	TRBV4-2	.	TRBJ2-1	TGTGCCAGCAGCCTAGCCAGCGCCGGGTACAATGAGCAGTTCTTC	CASSLASAGYNEQFF
.	TRBV4-3	.	TRBJ2-7	TGCGCCAGCAGCCTGGGAACGACGGGGGACGAGCAGTACTTC	CASSLGTTGDEQYF
few	TRBV9	TRBD1	TRBJ1-1	TGTGCCAGCAGCGCCGGGACAGGGAACACTGAAGCTTTCTTT	CASSAGTGNTEAFF
.	TRBV4-3	TRBD1	TRBJ2-7	TGCGCCAGCAGCCGCCTGGGGACAGGGAACGGCGAGCAGTACTTC	CASSRLGTGNGEQYF
.	TRBV7-9	.	TRBJ2-3	TGTTCCAGCAGCACCCAGGGATCGTTGAGGACAGATACGCAGTATTTT	CSSSTQGSLRTDTQYF
.	TRBV29-1	.	TRBJ2-3	TGCAGCGGCAACAGGGGGGGAGATACGCAGTATTTT	CSGNRGGDTQYF
.	TRBV28	.	TRBJ1-5	TGTGCCAGCAGGAGGGGGGGGATAGATCAGCCCCAGCATTTT	CASRRGGIDQPQHF
once	TRBV4-2	TRBD2	TRBJ2-5	TGTGCCAGCAGCCAAGCCGGGAGGTCAGAGACCCAGTACTTC	CASSQAGRSETQYF
.	TRBV25-1	.	TRBJ1-1	TGTGCCAGCAGCAGCTACCTGGCAGGGAGGAGCACTGAAGCTTTCTTT	CASSSYLAGRSTEAFF
few	TRBV9	TRBD2	TRBJ2-7	TGTGCCAGCAGCCAAGAAGTTATTAGCGGGAGGGACGTTCGAGACGAGCAGTACTTC	CASSQEVISGRDVRDEQYF
.	TRBV4-1	.	TRBJ2-3	TGCGCCAGCAGCCAAGTGGGACTCTCAGATACGCAGTATTTT	CASSQVGLSDTQYF
.	TRBV5-1	.	TRBJ2-7	TGCGCCAGCAGCTTGGGAGGTTACGAGCAGTACTTC	CASSLGGYEQYF
.	TRBV29-1	TRBD2	TRBJ2-2	TGCAGCGTTGGATGGGGGGGCACCGGGGAGCTGTTTTTT	CSVGWGGTGELFF
few	TRBV18	.	TRBJ1-1	TGTGCCAGCTCACGAATCACGGACAGCCTGAACACTGAAGCTTTCTTT	CASSRITDSLNTEAFF
.	TRBV29-1	TRBD2	TRBJ2-5	TGCAGCTTCAAGCGGGAGAGTGAGACCCAGTACTTC	CSFKRESETQYF
.	TRBV28	.	TRBJ1-2	TGTGCCAGCAGTTTTGGTCCAGGGATTAACTATGGCTACACCTTC	CASSFGPGINYGYTF
.	TRBV27	.	TRBJ2-3	TGTGCCAGCAGTAGCAGGGACTCCAGAGATACGCAGTATTTT	CASSSRDSRDTQYF
few	TRBV11-2	TRBD1	TRBJ2-7	TGTGCCAGCAGCGGGACAGACCTTCTCCCCTACGAGCAGTACTTC	CASSGTDLLPYEQYF
.	TRBV30	TRBD2	TRBJ2-2	TGTGCCTGGAGGACTAGCGGGGCGAACACCGGGGAGCTGTTTTTT	CAWRTSGANTGELFF
.	TRBV28	.	TRBJ2-7	TGTGCCAGCAGTTTCCAAGCCTCCTACGAGCAGTACTTC	CASSFQASYEQYF
.	TRBV5-5	.	TRBJ2-1	TGTGCCAGCAGCCCCGGGGTATCACGTTACAATGAGCAGTTCTTC	CASSPGVSRYNEQFF
.	TRBV7-2	.	TRBJ1-6	TGTGCCAGCAGTTTGGACCGGACAGCAAATTCACCCCTCCACTTT	CASSLDRTANSPLHF
.	TRBV28	.	TRBJ1-5	TGTGCCAGCAGCCCGGGCCGCAGGCCAGGAGGTCAGCCCCAGCATTTT	CASSPGRRPGGQPQHF
.	TRBV18	.	TRBJ2-7	TGTGCCAGCTCACCGCAGGGGGGCACCTACGAGCAGTACTTC	CASSPQGGTYEQYF